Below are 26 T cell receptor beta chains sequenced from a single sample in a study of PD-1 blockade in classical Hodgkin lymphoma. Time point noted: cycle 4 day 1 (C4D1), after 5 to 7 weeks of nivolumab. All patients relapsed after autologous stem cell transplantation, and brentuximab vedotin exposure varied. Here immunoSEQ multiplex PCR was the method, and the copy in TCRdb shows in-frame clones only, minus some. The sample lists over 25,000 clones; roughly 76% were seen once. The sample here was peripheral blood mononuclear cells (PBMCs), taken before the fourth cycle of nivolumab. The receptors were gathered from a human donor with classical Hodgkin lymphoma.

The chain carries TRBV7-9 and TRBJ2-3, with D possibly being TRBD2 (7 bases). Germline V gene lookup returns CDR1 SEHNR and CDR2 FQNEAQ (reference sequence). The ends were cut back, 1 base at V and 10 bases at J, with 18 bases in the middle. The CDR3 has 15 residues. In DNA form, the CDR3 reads TGTGCCAGCAGCTTAGGGGACTACAGGGAGGTGGCGCAGTATTTT. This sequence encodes CASSLGDYREVAQYF.

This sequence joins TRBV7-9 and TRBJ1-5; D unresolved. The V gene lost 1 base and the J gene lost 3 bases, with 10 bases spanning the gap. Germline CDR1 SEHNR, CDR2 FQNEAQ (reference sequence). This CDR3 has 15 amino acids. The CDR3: CASSLGGADNQPQHF. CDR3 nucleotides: TGTGCCAGCAGCTTAGGCGGAGCGGACAATCAGCCCCAGCATTTT.

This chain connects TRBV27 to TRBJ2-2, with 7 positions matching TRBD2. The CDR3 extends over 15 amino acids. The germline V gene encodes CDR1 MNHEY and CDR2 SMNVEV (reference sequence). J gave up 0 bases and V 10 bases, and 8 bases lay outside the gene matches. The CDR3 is CATARGGTNTGELFF. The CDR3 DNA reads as TGTGCCACCGCGCGGGGAGGGACGAACACCGGGGAGCTGTTTTTT.

The CDR3, as DNA: TGTGCCAGCAGTTATAGCCAGGTCCAAGAGACCCAGTACTTC. Translated: CASSYSQVQETQYF. The chain combines TRBV6-5 with TRBJ2-5; D unresolved. The V end lost 3 bases, the J end lost 1 base, and 9 bases lay between the germline ends. The germline V gene encodes CDR1 MNHEY and CDR2 SVGAGI. This CDR3 is built from 14 residues.

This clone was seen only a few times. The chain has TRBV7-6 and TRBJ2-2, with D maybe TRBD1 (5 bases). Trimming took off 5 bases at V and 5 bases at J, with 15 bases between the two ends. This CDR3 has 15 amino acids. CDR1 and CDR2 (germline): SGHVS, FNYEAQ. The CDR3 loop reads CASSDRSQGTGELFF. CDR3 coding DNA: TGTGCCAGCAGCGACCGATCCCAGGGAACCGGGGAGCTGTTTTTT.

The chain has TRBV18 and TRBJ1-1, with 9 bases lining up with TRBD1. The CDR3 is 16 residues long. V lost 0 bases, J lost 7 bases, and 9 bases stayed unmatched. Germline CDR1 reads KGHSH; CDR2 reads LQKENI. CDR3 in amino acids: CASSPPLGQGVDEAFF. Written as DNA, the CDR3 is TGTGCCAGCTCACCACCTCTGGGACAGGGAGTTGATGAAGCTTTCTTT.

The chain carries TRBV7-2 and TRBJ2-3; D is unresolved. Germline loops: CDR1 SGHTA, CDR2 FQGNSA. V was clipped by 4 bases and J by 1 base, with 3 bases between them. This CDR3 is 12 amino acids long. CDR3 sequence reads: CASSSGTDTQYF. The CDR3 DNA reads TGTGCCAGCAGCTCGGGCACAGATACGCAGTATTTT.

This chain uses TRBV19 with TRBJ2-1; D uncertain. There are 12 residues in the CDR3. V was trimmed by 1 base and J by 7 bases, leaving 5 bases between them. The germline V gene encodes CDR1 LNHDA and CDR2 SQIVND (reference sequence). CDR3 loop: CASSIVGNEQFF. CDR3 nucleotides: TGTGCCAGTAGTATAGTTGGAAATGAGCAGTTCTTC.

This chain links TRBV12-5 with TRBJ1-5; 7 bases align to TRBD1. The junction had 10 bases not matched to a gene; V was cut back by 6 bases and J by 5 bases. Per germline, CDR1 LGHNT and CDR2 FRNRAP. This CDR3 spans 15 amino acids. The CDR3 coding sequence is TGTGCTAGTGGGGAGGGACAGTTTCCGGATCAGCCCCAGCATTTT. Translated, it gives CASGEGQFPDQPQHF.

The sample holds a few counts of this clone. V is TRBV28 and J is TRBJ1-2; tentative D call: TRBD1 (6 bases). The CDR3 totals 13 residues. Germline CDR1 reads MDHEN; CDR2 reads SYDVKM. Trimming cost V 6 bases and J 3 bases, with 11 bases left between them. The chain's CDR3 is CASRYTGYYGYTF. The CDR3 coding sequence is TGTGCCAGCAGATACACAGGGTACTATGGCTACACCTTC.

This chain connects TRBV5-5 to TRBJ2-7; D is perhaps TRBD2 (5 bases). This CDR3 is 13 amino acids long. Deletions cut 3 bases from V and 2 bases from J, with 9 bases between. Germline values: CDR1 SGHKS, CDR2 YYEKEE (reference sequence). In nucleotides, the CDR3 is TGTGCCAGCAGCTCGAGGGATGCCTACGAGCAGTACTTC. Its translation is CASSSRDAYEQYF.

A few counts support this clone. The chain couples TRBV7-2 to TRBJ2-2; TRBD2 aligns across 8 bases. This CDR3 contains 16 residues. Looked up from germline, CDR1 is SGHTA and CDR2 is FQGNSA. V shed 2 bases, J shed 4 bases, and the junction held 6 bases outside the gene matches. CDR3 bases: TGTGCCAGCAGCTTAAATGCCGGGACTAGCACCGGGGAGCTGTTTTTT. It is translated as CASSLNAGTSTGELFF.

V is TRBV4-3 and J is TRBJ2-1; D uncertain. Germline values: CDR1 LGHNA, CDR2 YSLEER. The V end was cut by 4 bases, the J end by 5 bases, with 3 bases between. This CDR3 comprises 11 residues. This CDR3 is CASSLHNEQFF. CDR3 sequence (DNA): TGCGCCAGCAGCCTGCACAATGAGCAGTTCTTC.

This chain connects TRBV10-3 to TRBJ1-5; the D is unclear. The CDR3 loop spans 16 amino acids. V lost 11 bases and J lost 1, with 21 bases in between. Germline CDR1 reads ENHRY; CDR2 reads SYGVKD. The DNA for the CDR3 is TGTGCCGCGAAGGCAGACCGAAGGGTAAGCAATCAGCCCCAGCATTTT. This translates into CAAKADRRVSNQPQHF.

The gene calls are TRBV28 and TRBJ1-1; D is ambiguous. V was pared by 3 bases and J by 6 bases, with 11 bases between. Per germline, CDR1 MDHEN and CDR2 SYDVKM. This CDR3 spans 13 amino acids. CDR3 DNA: TGTGCCAGCAGTTTCGGCTCGAAGGCTGAAGCTTTCTTT. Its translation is CASSFGSKAEAFF.

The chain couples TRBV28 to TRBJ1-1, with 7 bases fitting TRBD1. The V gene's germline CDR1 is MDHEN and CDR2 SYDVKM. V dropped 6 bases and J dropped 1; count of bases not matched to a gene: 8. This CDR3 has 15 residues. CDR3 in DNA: TGTGCCAGCAGCTCGGACAGGAAACAGAACACTGAAGCTTTCTTT. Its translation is CASSSDRKQNTEAFF.

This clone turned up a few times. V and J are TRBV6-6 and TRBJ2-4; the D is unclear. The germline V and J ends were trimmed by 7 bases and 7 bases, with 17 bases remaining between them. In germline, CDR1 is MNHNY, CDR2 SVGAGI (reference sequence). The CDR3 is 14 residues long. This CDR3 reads CASIEKDIQNIQYF. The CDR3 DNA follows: TGTGCCAGCATTGAAAAGGATATCCAGAACATTCAGTACTTC.

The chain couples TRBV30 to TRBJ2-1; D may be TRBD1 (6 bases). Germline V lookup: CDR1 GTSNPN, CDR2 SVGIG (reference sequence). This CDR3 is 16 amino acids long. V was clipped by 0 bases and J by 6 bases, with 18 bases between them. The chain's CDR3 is CAWSVDARGRGNEQFF. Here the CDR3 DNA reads TGTGCCTGGAGTGTAGATGCTAGGGGCAGGGGCAATGAGCAGTTCTTC.

The CDR3 here is CSLRLADTQYF. CDR3 in DNA: TGCAGCCTCAGACTAGCAGATACGCAGTATTTT. The chain joins TRBV29-1 to TRBJ2-3; tentative D call: TRBD2 (6 bases). The CDR3 spans 11 residues. In germline, CDR1 is SQVTM, CDR2 ANQGSEA. Trimming stripped 8 bases from V and 4 bases from J, with 10 bases between.

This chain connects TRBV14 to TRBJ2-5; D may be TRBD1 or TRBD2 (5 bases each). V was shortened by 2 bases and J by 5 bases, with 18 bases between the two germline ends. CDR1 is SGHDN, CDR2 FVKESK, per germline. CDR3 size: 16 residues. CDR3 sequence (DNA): TGTGCCAGCAGCCAACCGGGGCAGGCCGTGGGGGAGACCCAGTACTTC. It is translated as CASSQPGQAVGETQYF. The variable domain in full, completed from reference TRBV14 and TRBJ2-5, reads EAGVTQFPSHSVIEKGQTVTLRCDPISGHDNLYWYRRVMGKEIKFLLHFVKESKQDESGMPNNRFLAERTGGTYSTLKVQPAELEDSGVYFCASSQPGQAVGETQYFGPGTRLLVL.

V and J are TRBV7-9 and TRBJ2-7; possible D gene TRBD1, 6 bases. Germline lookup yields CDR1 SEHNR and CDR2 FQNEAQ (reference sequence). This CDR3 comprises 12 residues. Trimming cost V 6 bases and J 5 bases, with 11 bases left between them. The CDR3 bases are TGTGCCAGCAGATTACAGGGAAACGAGCAGTACTTC. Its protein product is CASRLQGNEQYF.

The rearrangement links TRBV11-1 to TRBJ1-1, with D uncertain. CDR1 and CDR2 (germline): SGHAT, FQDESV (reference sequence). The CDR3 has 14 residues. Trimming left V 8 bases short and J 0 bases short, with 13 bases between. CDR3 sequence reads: CASSSLNMNTEAFF. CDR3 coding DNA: TGTGCCAGCTCCAGTCTAAATATGAACACTGAAGCTTTCTTT.

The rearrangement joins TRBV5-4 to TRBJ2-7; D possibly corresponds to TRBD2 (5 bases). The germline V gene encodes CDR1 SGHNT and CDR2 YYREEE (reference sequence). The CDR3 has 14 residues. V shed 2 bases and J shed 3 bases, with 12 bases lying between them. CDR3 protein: CASSFDGNFYEQYF. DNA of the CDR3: TGTGCCAGCAGCTTCGACGGGAATTTCTACGAGCAGTACTTC.

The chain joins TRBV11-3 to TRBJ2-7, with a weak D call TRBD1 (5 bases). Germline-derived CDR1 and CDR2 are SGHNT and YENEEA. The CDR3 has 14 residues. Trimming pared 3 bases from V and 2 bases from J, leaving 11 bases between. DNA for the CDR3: TGTGCCAGCAGCTTTAGGGGCCAAACCTACGAGCAGTACTTC. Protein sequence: CASSFRGQTYEQYF.

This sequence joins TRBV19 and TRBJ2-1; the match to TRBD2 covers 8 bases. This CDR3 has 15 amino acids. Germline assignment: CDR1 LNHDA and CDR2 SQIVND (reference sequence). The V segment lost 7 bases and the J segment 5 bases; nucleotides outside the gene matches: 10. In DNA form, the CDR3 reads TGTGCCAGTACCTCTCGCGGGAGGAGCGACAATGAGCAGTTCTTC. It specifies CASTSRGRSDNEQFF.

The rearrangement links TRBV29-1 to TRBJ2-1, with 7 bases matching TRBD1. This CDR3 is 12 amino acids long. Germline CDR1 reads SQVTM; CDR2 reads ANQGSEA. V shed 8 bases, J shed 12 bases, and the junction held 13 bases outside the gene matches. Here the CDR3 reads CSSTRGGPGQFF. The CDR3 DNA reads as TGCAGCTCAACAAGAGGGGGCCCTGGGCAGTTCTTC.